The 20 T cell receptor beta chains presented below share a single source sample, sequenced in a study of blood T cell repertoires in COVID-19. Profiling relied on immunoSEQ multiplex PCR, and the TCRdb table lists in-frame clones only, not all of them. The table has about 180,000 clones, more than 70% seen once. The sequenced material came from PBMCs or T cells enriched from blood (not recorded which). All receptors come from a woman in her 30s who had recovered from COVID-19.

CDR3 in DNA: TGTGCCAGCTCACCACGGGCCGCGAACACCGGGGAGCTGTTTTTT. Protein sequence: CASSPRAANTGELFF. V gene TRBV18 combines with J gene TRBJ2-2; no clear D gene. Germline V CDR1 and CDR2: KGHSH, LQKENI. The CDR3 consists of 15 residues. V dropped 1 base and J dropped 0 bases, with 6 bases sitting between them. Using reference TRBV18 and TRBJ2-2 for the parts outside the CDR3, the full variable domain is NAGVMQNPRHLVRRRGQEARLRCSPMKGHSHVYWYRQLPEEGLKFMVYLQKENIIDESGMPKERFSAEFPKEGPSILRIQQVVRGDSAAYFCASSPRAANTGELFFGEGSRLTVL.

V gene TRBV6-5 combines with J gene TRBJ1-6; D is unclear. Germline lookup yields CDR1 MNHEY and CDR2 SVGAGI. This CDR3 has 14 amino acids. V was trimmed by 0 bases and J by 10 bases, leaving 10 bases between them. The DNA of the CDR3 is TGTGCCAGCAGTTACTCGACGGGGTGGTCACCCCTCCACTTT. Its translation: CASSYSTGWSPLHF.

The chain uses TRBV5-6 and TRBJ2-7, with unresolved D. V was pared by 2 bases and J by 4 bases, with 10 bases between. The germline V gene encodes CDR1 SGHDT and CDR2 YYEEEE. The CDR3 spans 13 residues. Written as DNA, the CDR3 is TGTGCCAGCAGCTTACGGCAGGCGTACGAGCAGTACTTC. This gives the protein CASSLRQAYEQYF.

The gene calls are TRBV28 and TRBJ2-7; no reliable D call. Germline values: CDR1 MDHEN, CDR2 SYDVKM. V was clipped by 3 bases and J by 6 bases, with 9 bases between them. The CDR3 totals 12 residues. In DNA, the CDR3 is TGTGCCAGCAGTTTCCTGAGTCTCGAGCAGTACTTC. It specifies CASSFLSLEQYF.

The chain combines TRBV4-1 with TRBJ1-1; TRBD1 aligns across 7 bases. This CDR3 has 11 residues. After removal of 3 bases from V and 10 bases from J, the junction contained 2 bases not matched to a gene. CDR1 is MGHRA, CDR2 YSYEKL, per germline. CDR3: CASSQDRRAFF. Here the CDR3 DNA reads TGCGCCAGCAGCCAGGACAGGCGAGCTTTCTTT.

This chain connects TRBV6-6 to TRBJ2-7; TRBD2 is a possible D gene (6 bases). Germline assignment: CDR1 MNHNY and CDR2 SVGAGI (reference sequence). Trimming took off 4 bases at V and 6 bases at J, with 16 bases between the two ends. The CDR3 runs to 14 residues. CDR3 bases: TGTGCCAGCAGTTTCCGGGACTCCCTCCTCGAGCAGTACTTC. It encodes CASSFRDSLLEQYF.

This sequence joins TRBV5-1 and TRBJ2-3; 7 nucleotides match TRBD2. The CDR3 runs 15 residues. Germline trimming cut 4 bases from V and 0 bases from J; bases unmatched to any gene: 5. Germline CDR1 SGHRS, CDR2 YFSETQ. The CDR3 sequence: CASSPSGESTDTQYF. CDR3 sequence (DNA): TGCGCCAGCAGCCCCAGCGGGGAGAGCACAGATACGCAGTATTTT.

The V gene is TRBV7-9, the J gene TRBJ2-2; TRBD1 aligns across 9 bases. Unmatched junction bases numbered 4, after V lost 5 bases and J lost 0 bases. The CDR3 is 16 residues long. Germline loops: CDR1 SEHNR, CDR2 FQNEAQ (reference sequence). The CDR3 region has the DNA TGTGCCAGCAGCCCAGACAGGGGGACGAACACCGGGGAGCTGTTTTTT. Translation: CASSPDRGTNTGELFF.

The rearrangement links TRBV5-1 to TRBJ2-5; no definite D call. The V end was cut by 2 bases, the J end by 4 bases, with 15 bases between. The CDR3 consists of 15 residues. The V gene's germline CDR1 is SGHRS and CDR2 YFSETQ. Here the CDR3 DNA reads TGCGCCAGCAGCTTTCGAGGAGAAACTACAGAGACCCAGTACTTC. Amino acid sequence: CASSFRGETTETQYF.

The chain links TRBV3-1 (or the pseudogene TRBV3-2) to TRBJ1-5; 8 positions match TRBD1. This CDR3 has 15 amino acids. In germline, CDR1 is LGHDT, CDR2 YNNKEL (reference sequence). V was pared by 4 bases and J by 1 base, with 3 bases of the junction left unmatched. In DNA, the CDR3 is TGTGCCAGCAGCCTGACAGGGGCGAGCAATCAGCCCCAGCATTTT. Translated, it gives CASSLTGASNQPQHF.

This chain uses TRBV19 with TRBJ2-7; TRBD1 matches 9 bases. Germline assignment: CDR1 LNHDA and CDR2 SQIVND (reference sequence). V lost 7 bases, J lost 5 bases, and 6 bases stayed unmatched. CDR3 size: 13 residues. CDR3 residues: CASTWTGADEQYF. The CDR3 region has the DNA TGTGCCAGTACATGGACAGGGGCTGACGAGCAGTACTTC.

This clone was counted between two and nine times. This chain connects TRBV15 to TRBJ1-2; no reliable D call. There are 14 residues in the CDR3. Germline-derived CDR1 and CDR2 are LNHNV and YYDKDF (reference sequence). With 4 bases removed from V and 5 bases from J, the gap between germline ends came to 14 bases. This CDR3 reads CATSITPGSYGYTF. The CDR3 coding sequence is TGTGCCACCAGCATTACTCCGGGGTCTTATGGCTACACCTTC.

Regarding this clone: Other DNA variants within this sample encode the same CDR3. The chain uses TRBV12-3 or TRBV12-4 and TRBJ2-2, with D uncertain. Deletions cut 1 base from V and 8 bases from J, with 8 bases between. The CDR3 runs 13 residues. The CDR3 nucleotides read TGTGCCAGCAGTTTAGGGTCGGGTGGGGAGCTGTTTTTT. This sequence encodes CASSLGSGGELFF.

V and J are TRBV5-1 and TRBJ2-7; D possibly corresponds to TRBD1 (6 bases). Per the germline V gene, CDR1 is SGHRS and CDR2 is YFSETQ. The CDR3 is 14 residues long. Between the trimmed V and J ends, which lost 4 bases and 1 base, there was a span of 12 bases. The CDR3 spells CASSLPTGSYEQYF. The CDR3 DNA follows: TGCGCCAGCAGCCTTCCCACAGGGTCCTACGAGCAGTACTTC.

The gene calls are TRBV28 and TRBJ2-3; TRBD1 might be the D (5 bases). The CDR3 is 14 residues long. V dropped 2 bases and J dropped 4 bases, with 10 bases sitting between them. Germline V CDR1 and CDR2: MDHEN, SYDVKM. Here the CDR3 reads CASSLDRSADTQYF. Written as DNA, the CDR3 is TGTGCCAGCAGTTTAGACAGAAGCGCAGATACGCAGTATTTT. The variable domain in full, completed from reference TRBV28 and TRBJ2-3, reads DVKVTQSSRYLVKRTGEKVFLECVQDMDHENMFWYRQDPGLGLRLIYFSYDVKMKEKGDIPEGYSVSREKKERFSLILESASTNQTSMYLCASSLDRSADTQYFGPGTRLTVL.

In DNA form, the CDR3 reads TGTGCCAGCAGCTTAGCGGGAGGTAACTACGAGCAGTACTTC. As protein: CASSLAGGNYEQYF. The rearrangement links TRBV7-3 to TRBJ2-7, with 8 nucleotides matching TRBD2. Germline V gene sequence: CDR1 SGHTA, CDR2 FQGTGA. The length of the CDR3 is 14 residues. After removal of 2 bases from V and 3 bases from J, the junction contained 3 bases not matched to a gene.

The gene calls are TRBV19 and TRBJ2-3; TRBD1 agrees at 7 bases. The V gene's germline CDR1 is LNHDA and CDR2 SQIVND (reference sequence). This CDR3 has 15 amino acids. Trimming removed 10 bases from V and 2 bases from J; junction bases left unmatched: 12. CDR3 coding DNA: TGTGCCACCAAAGCCCAGGGGGACACCACAGATACGCAGTATTTT. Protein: CATKAQGDTTDTQYF.

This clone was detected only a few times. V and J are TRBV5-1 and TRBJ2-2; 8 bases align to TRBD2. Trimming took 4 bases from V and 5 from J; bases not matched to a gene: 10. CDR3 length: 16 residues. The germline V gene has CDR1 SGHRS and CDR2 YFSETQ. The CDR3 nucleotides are TGCGCCAGCAGCCGCGGACTAGCAGACTATACCGGGGAGCTGTTTTTT. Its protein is CASSRGLADYTGELFF.

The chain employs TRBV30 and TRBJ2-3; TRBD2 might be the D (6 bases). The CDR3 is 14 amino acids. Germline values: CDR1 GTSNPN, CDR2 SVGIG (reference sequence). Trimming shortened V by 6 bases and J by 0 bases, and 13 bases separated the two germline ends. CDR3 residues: CACSPAGSTDTQYF. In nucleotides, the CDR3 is TGTGCCTGTTCCCCTGCGGGAAGCACAGATACGCAGTATTTT.

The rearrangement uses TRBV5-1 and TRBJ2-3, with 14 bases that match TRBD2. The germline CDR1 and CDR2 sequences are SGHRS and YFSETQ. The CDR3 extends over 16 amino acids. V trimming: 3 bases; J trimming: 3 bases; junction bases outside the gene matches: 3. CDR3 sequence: CASSSGTSGRTDTQYF. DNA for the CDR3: TGCGCCAGCAGCTCCGGGACTAGCGGGAGAACAGATACGCAGTATTTT.